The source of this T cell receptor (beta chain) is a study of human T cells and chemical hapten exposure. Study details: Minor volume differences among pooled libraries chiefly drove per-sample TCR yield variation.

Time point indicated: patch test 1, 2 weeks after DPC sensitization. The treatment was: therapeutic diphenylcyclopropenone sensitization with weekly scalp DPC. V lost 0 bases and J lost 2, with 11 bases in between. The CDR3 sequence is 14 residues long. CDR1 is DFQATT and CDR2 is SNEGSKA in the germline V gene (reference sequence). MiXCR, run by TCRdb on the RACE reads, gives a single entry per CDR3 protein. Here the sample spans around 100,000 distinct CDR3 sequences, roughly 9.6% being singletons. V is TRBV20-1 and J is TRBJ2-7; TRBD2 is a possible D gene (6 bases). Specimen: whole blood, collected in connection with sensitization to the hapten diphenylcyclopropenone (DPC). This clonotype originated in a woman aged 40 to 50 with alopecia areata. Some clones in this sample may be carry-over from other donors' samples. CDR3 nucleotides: TGCAGTGCTAGAGATGCCCGGGAGACCTACGAGCAGTACTTC. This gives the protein CSARDARETYEQYF.